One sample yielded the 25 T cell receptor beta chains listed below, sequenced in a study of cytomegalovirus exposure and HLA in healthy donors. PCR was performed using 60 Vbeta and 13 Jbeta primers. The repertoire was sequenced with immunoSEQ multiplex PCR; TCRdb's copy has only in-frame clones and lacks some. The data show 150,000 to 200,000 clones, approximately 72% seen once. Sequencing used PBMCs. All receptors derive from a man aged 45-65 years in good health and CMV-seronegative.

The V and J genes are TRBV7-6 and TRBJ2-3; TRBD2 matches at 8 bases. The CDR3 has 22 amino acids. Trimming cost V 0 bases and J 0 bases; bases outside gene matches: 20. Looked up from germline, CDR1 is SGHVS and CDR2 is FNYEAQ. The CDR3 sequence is CASSLAGVAGYVVEASTDTQYF. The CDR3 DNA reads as TGTGCCAGCAGCTTAGCTGGGGTAGCGGGGTACGTAGTAGAGGCAAGCACAGATACGCAGTATTTT.

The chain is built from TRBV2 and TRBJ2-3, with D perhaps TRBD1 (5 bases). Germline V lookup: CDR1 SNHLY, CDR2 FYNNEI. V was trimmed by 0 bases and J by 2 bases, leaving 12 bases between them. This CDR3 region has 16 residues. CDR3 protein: CASSEATVASTDTQYF. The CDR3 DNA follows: TGTGCCAGCAGTGAAGCGACAGTAGCCTCCACAGATACGCAGTATTTT.

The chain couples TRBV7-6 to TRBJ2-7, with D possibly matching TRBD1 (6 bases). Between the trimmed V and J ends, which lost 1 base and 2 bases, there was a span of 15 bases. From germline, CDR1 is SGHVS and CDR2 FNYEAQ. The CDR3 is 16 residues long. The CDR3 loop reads CASSLVPQGTAYEQYF. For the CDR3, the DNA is TGTGCCAGCAGCTTAGTCCCACAGGGAACAGCCTACGAGCAGTACTTC.

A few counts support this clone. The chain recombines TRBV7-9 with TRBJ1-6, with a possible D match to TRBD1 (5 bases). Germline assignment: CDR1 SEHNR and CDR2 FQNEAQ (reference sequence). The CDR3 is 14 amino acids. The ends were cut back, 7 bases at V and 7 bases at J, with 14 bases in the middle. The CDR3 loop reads CASNQGRENSPLHF. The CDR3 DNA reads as TGTGCCAGCAACCAAGGCAGGGAAAATTCACCCCTCCACTTT.

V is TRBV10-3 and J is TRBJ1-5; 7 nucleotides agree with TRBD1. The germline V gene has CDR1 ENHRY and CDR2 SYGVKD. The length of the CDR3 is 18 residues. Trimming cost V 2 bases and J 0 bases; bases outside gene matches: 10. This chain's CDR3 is CAISEKRGRFSSNQPQHF. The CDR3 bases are TGTGCCATCAGTGAGAAGAGGGGGCGGTTTTCTAGCAATCAGCCCCAGCATTTT.

CDR3 residues: CASSERSGAQQYF. The CDR3 bases are TGTGCCAGCAGTGAAAGGAGTGGGGCACAACAGTACTTC. V usage is TRBV6-4 and J usage is TRBJ2-5, with D possibly TRBD1 on 5 matching bases. CDR1 is MRHNA and CDR2 is SNTAGT in the germline V gene. This CDR3 comprises 13 residues. V was clipped by 3 bases and J by 11 bases, with 16 bases between them.

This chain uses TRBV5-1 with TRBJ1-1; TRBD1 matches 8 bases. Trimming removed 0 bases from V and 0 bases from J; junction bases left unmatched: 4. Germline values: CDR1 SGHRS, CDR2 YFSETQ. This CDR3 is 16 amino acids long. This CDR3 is CASSLAHRGMNTEAFF. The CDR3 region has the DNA TGCGCCAGCAGCTTGGCCCACAGGGGGATGAACACTGAAGCTTTCTTT.

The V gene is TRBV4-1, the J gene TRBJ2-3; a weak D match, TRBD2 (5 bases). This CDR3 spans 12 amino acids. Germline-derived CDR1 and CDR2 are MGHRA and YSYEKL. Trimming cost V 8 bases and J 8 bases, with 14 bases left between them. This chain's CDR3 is CASGLPGFTQYF. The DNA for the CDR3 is TGCGCCAGCGGACTTCCCGGTTTTACGCAGTATTTT.

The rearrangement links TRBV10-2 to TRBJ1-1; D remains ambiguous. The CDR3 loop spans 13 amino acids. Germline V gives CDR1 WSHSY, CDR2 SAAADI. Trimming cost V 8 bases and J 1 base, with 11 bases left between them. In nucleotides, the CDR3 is TGCGCCAGCCTTCGGGAGAGGAACACTGAAGCTTTCTTT. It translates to CASLRERNTEAFF.

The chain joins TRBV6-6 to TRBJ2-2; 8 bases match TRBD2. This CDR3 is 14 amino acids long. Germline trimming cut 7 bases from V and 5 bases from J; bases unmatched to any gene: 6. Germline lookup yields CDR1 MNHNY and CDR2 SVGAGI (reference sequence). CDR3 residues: CASTGGALTGELFF. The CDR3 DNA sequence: TGTGCCAGCACGGGGGGGGCCCTAACCGGGGAGCTGTTTTTT.

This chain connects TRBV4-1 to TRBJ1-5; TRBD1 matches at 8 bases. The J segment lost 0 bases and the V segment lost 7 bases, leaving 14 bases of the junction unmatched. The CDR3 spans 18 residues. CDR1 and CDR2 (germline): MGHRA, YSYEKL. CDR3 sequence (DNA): TGCGCCAGCAAACCCACCCACACAGGGGGAAATAGCAATCAGCCCCAGCATTTT. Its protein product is CASKPTHTGGNSNQPQHF.

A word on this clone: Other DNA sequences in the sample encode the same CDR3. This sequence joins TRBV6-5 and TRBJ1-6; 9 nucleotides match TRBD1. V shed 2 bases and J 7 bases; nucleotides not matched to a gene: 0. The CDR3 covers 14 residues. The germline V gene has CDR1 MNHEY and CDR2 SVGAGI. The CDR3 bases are TGTGCCAGCAGTTACGACAGGGGGAATTCACCCCTCCACTTT. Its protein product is CASSYDRGNSPLHF.

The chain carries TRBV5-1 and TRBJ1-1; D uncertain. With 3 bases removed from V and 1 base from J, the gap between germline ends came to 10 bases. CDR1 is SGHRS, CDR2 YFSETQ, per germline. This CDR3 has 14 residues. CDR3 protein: CASSSQVPNTEAFF. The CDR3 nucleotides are TGCGCCAGCAGCTCTCAGGTGCCGAACACTGAAGCTTTCTTT.

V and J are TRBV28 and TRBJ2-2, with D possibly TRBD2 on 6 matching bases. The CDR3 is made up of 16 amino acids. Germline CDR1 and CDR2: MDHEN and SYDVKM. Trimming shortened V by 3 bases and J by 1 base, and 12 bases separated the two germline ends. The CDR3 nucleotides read TGTGCCAGCAGTTTGGAGGGGTTACTGAACACCGGGGAGCTGTTTTTT. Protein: CASSLEGLLNTGELFF.

For the CDR3, the DNA is TGCAGCGCCCAGGCACAGCTCTACAATGAGCAGTTCTTC. Protein product: CSAQAQLYNEQFF. The J gene is TRBJ2-1, the V gene TRBV29-1; unclear D gene. The CDR3 has 13 residues. Germline CDR1 SQVTM, CDR2 ANQGSEA. Deletions cut 7 bases from V and 3 bases from J, with 13 bases between.

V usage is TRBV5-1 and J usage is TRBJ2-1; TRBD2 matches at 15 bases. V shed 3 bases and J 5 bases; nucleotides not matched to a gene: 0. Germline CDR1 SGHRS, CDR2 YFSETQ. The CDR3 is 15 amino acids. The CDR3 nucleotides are TGCGCCAGCAGCTGGACTAGCGGGGGGGACAATGAGCAGTTCTTC. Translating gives CASSWTSGGDNEQFF.

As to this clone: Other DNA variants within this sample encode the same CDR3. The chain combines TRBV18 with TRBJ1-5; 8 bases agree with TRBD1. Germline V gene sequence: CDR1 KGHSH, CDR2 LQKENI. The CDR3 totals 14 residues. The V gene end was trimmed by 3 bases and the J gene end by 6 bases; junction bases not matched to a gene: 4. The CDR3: CASSPDRGSQPQHF. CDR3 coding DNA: TGTGCCAGCTCACCTGACAGGGGAAGTCAGCCCCAGCATTTT.

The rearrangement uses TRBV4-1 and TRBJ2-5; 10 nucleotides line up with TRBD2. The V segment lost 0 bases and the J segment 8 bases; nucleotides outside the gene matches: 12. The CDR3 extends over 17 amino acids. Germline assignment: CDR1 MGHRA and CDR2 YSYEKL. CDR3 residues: CASSQDASGGVRDTQYF. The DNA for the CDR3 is TGCGCCAGCAGCCAAGATGCTAGCGGGGGCGTGAGGGATACCCAGTACTTC.

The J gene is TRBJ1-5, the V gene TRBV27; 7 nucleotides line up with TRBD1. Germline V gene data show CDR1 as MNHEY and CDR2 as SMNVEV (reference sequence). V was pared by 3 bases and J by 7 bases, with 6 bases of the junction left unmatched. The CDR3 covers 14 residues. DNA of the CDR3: TGTGCCAGCAGTTTGACAGGGAGTAGACAGCCCCAGCATTTT. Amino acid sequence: CASSLTGSRQPQHF.

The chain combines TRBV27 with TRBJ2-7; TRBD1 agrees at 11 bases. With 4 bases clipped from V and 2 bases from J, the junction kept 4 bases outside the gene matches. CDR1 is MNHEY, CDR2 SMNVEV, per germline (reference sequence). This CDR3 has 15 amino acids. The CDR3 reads CASSSGTGGTYEQYF. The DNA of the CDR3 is TGTGCCAGCAGTTCCGGGACAGGGGGTACCTACGAGCAGTACTTC.

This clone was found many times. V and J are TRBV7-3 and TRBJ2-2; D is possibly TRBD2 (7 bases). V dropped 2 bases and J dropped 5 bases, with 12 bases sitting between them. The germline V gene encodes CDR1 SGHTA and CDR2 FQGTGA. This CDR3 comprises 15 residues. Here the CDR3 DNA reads TGTGCCAGCAGCTTAGGCGGGGGCCAGACCGGGGAGCTGTTTTTT. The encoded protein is CASSLGGGQTGELFF.

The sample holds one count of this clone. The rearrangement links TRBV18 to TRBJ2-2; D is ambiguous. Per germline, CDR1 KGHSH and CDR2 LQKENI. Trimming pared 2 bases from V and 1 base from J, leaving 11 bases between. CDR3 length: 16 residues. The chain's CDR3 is CASSPASLWNTGELFF. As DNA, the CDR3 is TGTGCCAGCTCACCAGCGTCCCTTTGGAACACCGGGGAGCTGTTTTTT.

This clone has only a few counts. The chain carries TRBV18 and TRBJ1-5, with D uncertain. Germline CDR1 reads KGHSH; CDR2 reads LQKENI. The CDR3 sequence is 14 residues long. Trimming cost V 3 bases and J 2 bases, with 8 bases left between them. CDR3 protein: CASSPGMGNQPQHF. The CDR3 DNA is TGTGCCAGCTCACCTGGCATGGGCAATCAGCCCCAGCATTTT. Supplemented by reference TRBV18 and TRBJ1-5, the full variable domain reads NAGVMQNPRHLVRRRGQEARLRCSPMKGHSHVYWYRQLPEEGLKFMVYLQKENIIDESGMPKERFSAEFPKEGPSILRIQQVVRGDSAAYFCASSPGMGNQPQHFGDGTRLSIL.

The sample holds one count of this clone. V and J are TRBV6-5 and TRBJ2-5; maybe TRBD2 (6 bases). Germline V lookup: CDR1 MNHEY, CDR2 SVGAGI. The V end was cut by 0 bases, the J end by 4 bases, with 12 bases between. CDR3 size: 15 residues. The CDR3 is CASSYSPGESETQYF. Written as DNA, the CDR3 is TGTGCCAGCAGTTACTCCCCGGGGGAATCAGAGACCCAGTACTTC.

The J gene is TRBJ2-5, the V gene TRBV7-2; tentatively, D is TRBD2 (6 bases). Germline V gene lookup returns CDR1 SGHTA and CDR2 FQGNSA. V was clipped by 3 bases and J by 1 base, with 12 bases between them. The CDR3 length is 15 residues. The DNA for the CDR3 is TGTGCCAGCAGCTTGATTAGCGGACCCCAAGAGACCCAGTACTTC. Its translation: CASSLISGPQETQYF.